What follows are 22 T cell receptor beta chains derived from one specimen sequenced in a study of Ad26.COV2.S vaccination and SARS-CoV-2 variants. Clones were sequenced by immunoSEQ multiplex PCR, and TCRdb holds only the in-frame ones, with some missing. The sample contains more than 300,000 clones, around 88% of which appear only once. Treatment described: roughly 18 received Ad26.COV2.S at low or high dose, single or two shots; roughly five received placebo; per-sample allocation not given. Vaccine and placebo recipients were sampled on day 63 after the first injection. The specimen comprised peripheral blood, sampled in a trial of Ad26.COV2.S vaccine versus placebo. These receptors were obtained from a person between 18 and 65 years old who received the Ad26.COV2.S COVID-19 vaccine or a placebo.

The CDR3 sequence: CASSKDRAKAYEQYF. For the CDR3, the DNA is TGCGCCAGCAGTAAGGACAGGGCCAAAGCCTACGAGCAGTACTTC. The chain couples TRBV10-1 to TRBJ2-7; 8 positions match TRBD1. The CDR3 runs to 15 residues. Trimming at V came to 5 bases and at J to 2 bases, leaving 8 bases not matched to a gene. CDR1 is WNHNN and CDR2 is SYGVQD in the germline V gene (reference sequence).

V gene TRBV7-2 combines with J gene TRBJ1-6, with 7 positions matching TRBD1. The V segment lost 2 bases and the J segment 13 bases; nucleotides outside the gene matches: 11. CDR1 SGHTA and CDR2 FQGNSA come from the germline V gene. The CDR3 is made up of 15 amino acids. CDR3 region: CASSLPGGTIRPLHF. Here the CDR3 DNA reads TGTGCCAGCAGCTTACCAGGGGGGACGATAAGGCCCCTCCACTTT.

The rearrangement joins TRBV4-3 to TRBJ2-1, with TRBD1 matching over 7 bases. In germline, CDR1 is LGHNA, CDR2 YSLEER. The CDR3 consists of 15 residues. The V and J ends lost 6 bases and 5 bases, in that order; junction bases with no gene match: 10. This CDR3 is CASSQGVKSNNEQFF. As DNA, the CDR3 is TGCGCCAGCAGTCAGGGGGTCAAAAGTAACAATGAGCAGTTCTTC.

The V and J genes are TRBV6-4 and TRBJ2-2, with 8 bases identical to TRBD2. The CDR3 sequence is 15 residues long. The trim removed 6 bases at V and 0 bases at J, leaving 3 bases unmatched. Germline V CDR1 and CDR2: MRHNA, SNTAGT. The CDR3 protein is CASSLGGANTGELFF. The CDR3 nucleotides are TGTGCCAGCAGCCTCGGGGGGGCGAACACCGGGGAGCTGTTTTTT.

The V gene is TRBV4-3, the J gene TRBJ2-7, with D hard to call. The germline CDR1 and CDR2 sequences are LGHNA and YSLEER. The CDR3 length is 13 residues. V was pared by 4 bases and J by 0 bases, with 7 bases between. Written as DNA, the CDR3 is TGCGCCAGCAGCCTCGGGTTCTCCTACGAGCAGTACTTC. As protein: CASSLGFSYEQYF.

The rearrangement joins TRBV28 to TRBJ1-1, with 11 bases fitting TRBD1. V lost 3 bases, J lost 5 bases, and 8 bases stayed unmatched. The CDR3 has 16 amino acids. Germline-derived CDR1 and CDR2 are MDHEN and SYDVKM. The DNA of the CDR3 is TGTGCCAGCAGTTTCCGAGGGACAGGGGGTTATACTGAAGCTTTCTTT. Its translation: CASSFRGTGGYTEAFF.

This clone occurred a few times. This CDR3 is CASSQEVSPAAGYTF. The CDR3 region has the DNA TGTGCCAGCAGCCAAGAGGTCTCTCCCGCGGCTGGCTACACCTTC. The rearrangement links TRBV4-2 to TRBJ1-2, with no clear D. Per the germline V gene, CDR1 is LGHNA and CDR2 is YNFKEQ. The CDR3 loop spans 15 amino acids. With 0 bases removed from V and 7 bases from J, the gap between germline ends came to 15 bases.

The rearrangement uses TRBV27 and TRBJ1-3; D not resolved. V shed 4 bases and J shed 4 bases, with 8 bases lying between them. The CDR3 extends over 13 amino acids. Germline CDR1 MNHEY, CDR2 SMNVEV (reference sequence). CDR3 residues: CASSSNGGNTIYF. The CDR3 coding sequence is TGTGCCAGCAGTTCTAACGGGGGAAACACCATATATTTT.

In nucleotides, the CDR3 is TGTGCCAGCAGTACGGTCGTCAGCTCCTACGAGCAGTACTTC. Translating it yields CASSTVVSSYEQYF. This chain connects TRBV6-5 to TRBJ2-7; D unclear. Germline values: CDR1 MNHEY, CDR2 SVGAGI. The CDR3 runs to 14 residues. Trimming removed 5 bases at V and 0 bases at J, with 11 bases between.

The chain joins TRBV7-2 to TRBJ2-5; TRBD2 is a possible D gene (5 bases). Germline CDR1 and CDR2: SGHTA and FQGNSA. Trimming removed 5 bases from V and 5 bases from J, with 12 bases in between. The CDR3 covers 13 residues. In DNA form, the CDR3 reads TGTGCCAGCAGCCTTTGGACGGGGGAGACCCAGTACTTC. Its translation is CASSLWTGETQYF.

This clone was recorded only once. The chain has TRBV5-6 and TRBJ1-2; 8 positions agree with TRBD1. The trim removed 4 bases at V and 2 bases at J, leaving 7 bases unmatched. The CDR3 has 15 amino acids. From germline, CDR1 is SGHDT and CDR2 YYEEEE. The CDR3 spells CASSPRDRGNYGYTF. For the CDR3, the DNA is TGTGCCAGCAGCCCCCGAGACAGGGGCAACTATGGCTACACCTTC.

CDR3 DNA sequence: TGTGCCAGCAGTGAGGGCGGGACGGTCCCCCCCGATACGCAGTATTTT. Amino acid sequence: CASSEGGTVPPDTQYF. V and J are TRBV6-4 and TRBJ2-3; D is possibly TRBD2 (6 bases). This CDR3 comprises 16 residues. Trimming stripped 3 bases from V and 6 bases from J, with 19 bases between. Germline assignment: CDR1 MRHNA and CDR2 SNTAGT.

This chain joins TRBV11-2 and TRBJ2-1; 13 bases line up with TRBD2. Germline assignment: CDR1 SGHAT and CDR2 FQNNGV. The CDR3 runs 15 residues. Germline trimming cut 5 bases from V and 14 bases from J; bases unmatched to any gene: 12. The CDR3 loop reads CASSQTSGGAVREFF. CDR3 DNA: TGTGCCAGCAGCCAAACTAGCGGGGGGGCGGTAAGGGAGTTCTTC.

This chain uses TRBV7-9 with TRBJ2-7; D unresolved. Germline V gives CDR1 SEHNR, CDR2 FQNEAQ (reference sequence). V was shortened by 3 bases and J by 6 bases, with 9 bases between the two germline ends. CDR3 length equals 12 residues. As DNA, the CDR3 is TGTGCCAGCAGCTTTGATCCGTCCGAGCAGTACTTC. Amino acids: CASSFDPSEQYF.

In its sample, this clone was seen once. This chain links TRBV28 with TRBJ2-1; 10 bases map to TRBD1. Germline values: CDR1 MDHEN, CDR2 SYDVKM. The CDR3 consists of 16 residues. Trimming cost V 7 bases and J 9 bases; bases outside gene matches: 15. CDR3 sequence: CASIAHRDRGVGEQFF. The CDR3 coding sequence is TGTGCCAGCATAGCCCACCGGGACAGGGGCGTGGGTGAGCAGTTCTTC.

The chain couples TRBV28 to TRBJ2-1; 9 bases fit TRBD1. Unmatched junction bases numbered 10, after V lost 10 bases and J lost 3 bases. CDR3 length equals 15 residues. Germline CDR1 is MDHEN and CDR2 is SYDVKM. The CDR3 protein is CATDIPGQGYNEQFF. The CDR3 DNA reads as TGTGCCACCGATATACCGGGACAGGGCTACAATGAGCAGTTCTTC. Using reference TRBV28 and TRBJ2-1 for the parts outside the CDR3, the full variable domain is DVKVTQSSRYLVKRTGEKVFLECVQDMDHENMFWYRQDPGLGLRLIYFSYDVKMKEKGDIPEGYSVSREKKERFSLILESASTNQTSMYLCATDIPGQGYNEQFFGPGTRLTVL.

The CDR3 nucleotides read TGTGCCAGCAACCCGGGACAGTACCTTTTGTCGGATACGCAGTATTTT. It yields the protein CASNPGQYLLSDTQYF. The rearrangement links TRBV2 to TRBJ2-3, with 7 bases that match TRBD1. This CDR3 has 16 amino acids. J lost 6 bases, V lost 7 bases, and 16 bases had no gene match. The V gene's germline CDR1 is SNHLY and CDR2 FYNNEI.

For this clone: Other DNA sequences in the sample encode the same CDR3. The chain employs TRBV18 and TRBJ1-1; 8 positions agree with TRBD1. The CDR3 sequence is 13 residues long. The germline V gene encodes CDR1 KGHSH and CDR2 LQKENI. V was pared by 6 bases and J by 4 bases, with 4 bases of the junction left unmatched. The CDR3 sequence is CASSPTGGTEAFF. DNA of the CDR3: TGTGCCAGCTCCCCCACAGGGGGCACTGAAGCTTTCTTT. The complete variable domain, with remaining parts taken from reference TRBV18 and TRBJ1-1, reads NAGVMQNPRHLVRRRGQEARLRCSPMKGHSHVYWYRQLPEEGLKFMVYLQKENIIDESGMPKERFSAEFPKEGPSILRIQQVVRGDSAAYFCASSPTGGTEAFFGQGTRLTVV.

CDR3 region: CASSETPGVGYEQYF. The CDR3 nucleotides read TGTGCCAGCAGTGAAACCCCAGGGGTGGGGTACGAGCAGTACTTC. This sequence joins TRBV2 and TRBJ2-7, with D tentatively TRBD1 (6 bases). This CDR3 is 15 amino acids long. The V end lost 2 bases, the J end lost 4 bases, and 15 bases lay between the germline ends. Germline CDR1 reads SNHLY; CDR2 reads FYNNEI.

The rearrangement links TRBV27 to TRBJ2-7, with D possibly matching TRBD1 (6 bases). This CDR3 comprises 15 residues. Germline-derived CDR1 and CDR2 are MNHEY and SMNVEV (reference sequence). Deletions cut 6 bases from V and 0 bases from J, with 15 bases between. Here the CDR3 reads CASRHLTGSSYEQYF. The CDR3 region has the DNA TGTGCCAGCAGGCACCTGACAGGAAGCTCCTACGAGCAGTACTTC.

The V and J genes are TRBV24-1 and TRBJ1-3; no firm D call. CDR3 length equals 13 residues. The V and J ends lost 5 bases and 3 bases respectively, with 7 bases between them. Germline V gives CDR1 KGHDR, CDR2 SFDVKD. The CDR3 nucleotides are TGTGCCACCAGTGGTTCTGTTGGAAACACCATATATTTT. It encodes CATSGSVGNTIYF.

The chain uses TRBV11-1 and TRBJ2-3; 7 bases match TRBD2. With V trimmed by 2 bases and J by 4 bases, 6 bases remained unmatched. CDR1 SGHAT and CDR2 FQDESV come from the germline V gene (reference sequence). The length of the CDR3 is 15 residues. The DNA of the CDR3 is TGTGCCAGCAGCTTAAGGCGGGAGTCCCCAGATACGCAGTATTTT. It encodes CASSLRRESPDTQYF.